This T cell receptor (beta chain) was profiled in a study of T cell responses to AZD1222 COVID-19 vaccine. About the study: Second-dose schedules of about 4 or about 12 weeks were combined.

Libraries were prepared by immunoSEQ multiplex PCR; TCRdb keeps only in-frame clonotypes and omits some of them. The top ten clones hold 2.5% to 3% of a sample with approximately 92,000 clones, 87% of them seen once. The CDR3 runs 15 residues. Germline-derived CDR1 and CDR2 are SNHLY and FYNNEI. Losses at the gene ends were 7 bases for V and 0 bases for J; bases not matched to a gene: 3. The source was peripheral blood, collected on day 0 of AZD1222 vaccination. The chain combines TRBV2 with TRBJ2-1, with TRBD2 matching over 10 bases. The TCR sequence derives from an adult in good health. The CDR3 coding sequence is TGTGCCAGCACCGGACTAGCGGTCTCCTACAATGAGCAGTTCTTC. This codes for CASTGLAVSYNEQFF.